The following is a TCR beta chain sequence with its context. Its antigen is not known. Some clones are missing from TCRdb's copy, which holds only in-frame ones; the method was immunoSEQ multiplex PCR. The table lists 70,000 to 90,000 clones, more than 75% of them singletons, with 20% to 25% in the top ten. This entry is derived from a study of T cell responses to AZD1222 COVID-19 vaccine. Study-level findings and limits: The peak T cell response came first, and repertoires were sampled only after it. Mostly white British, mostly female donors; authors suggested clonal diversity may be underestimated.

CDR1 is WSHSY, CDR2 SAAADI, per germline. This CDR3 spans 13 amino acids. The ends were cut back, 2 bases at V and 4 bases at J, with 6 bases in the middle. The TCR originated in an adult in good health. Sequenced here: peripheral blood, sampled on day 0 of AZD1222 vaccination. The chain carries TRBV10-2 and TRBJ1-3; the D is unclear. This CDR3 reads CASSEAPGNTIYF. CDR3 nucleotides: TGCGCCAGCAGTGAGGCCCCCGGAAACACCATATATTTT.